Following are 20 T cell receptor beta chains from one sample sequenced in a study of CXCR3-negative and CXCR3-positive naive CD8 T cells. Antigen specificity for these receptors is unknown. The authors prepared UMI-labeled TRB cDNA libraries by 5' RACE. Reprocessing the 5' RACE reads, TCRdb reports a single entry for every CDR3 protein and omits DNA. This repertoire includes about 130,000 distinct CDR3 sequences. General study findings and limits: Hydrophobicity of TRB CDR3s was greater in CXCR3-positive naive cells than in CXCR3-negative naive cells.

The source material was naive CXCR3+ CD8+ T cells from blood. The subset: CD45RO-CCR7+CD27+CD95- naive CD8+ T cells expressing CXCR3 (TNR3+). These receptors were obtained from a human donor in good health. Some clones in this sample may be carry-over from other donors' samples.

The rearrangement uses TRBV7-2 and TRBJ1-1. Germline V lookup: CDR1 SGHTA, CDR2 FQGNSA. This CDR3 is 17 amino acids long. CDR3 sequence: CASSSDPGGAWDTEAFF.

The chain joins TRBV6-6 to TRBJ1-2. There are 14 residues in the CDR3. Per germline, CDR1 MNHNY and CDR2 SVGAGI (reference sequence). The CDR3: CASSLPEEDYGYTF.

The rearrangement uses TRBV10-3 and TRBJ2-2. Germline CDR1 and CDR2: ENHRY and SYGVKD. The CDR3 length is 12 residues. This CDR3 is CAISAVTGELFF.

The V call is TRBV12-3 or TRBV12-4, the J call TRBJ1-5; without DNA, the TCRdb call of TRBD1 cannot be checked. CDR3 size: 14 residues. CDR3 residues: CASSRTGRYQPQHF.

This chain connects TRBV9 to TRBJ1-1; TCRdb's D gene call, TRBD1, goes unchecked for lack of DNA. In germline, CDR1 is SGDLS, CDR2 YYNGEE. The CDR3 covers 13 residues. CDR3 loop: CASSVGQGTEAFF.

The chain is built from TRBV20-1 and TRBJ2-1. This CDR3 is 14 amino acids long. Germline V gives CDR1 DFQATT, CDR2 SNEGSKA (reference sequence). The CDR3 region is CSARDLTSGGEQFF.

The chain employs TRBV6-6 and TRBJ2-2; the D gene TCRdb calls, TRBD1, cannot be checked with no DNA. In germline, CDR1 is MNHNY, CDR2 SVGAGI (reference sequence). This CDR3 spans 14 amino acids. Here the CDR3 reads CASGSGGVTGELFF.

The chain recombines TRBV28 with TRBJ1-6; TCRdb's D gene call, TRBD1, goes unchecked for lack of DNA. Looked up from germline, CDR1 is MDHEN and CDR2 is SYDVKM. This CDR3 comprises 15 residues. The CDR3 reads CASSLTGGGNSPLHF. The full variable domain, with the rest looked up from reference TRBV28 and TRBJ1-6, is DVKVTQSSRYLVKRTGEKVFLECVQDMDHENMFWYRQDPGLGLRLIYFSYDVKMKEKGDIPEGYSVSREKKERFSLILESASTNQTSMYLCASSLTGGGNSPLHFGNGTRLTVT.

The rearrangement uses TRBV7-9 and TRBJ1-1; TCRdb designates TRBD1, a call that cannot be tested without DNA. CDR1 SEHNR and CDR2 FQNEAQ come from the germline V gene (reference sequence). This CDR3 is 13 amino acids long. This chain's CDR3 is CASSFPGGPEAFF.

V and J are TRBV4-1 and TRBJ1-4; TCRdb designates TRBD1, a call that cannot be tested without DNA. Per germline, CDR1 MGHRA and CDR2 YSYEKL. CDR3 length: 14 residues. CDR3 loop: CASSLGMGGEKLFF.

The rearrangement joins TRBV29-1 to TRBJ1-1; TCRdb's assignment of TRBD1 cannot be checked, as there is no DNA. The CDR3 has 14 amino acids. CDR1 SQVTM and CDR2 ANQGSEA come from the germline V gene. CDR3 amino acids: CSVEGVRGLTEAFF.

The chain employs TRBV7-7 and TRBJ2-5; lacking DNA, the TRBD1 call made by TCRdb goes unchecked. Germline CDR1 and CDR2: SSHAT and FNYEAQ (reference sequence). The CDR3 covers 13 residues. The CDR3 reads CASSEDREETQYF.

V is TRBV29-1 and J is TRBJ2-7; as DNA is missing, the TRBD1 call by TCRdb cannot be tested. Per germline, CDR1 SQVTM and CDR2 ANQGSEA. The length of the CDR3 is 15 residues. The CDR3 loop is CSGKTRDRDSYEQYF.

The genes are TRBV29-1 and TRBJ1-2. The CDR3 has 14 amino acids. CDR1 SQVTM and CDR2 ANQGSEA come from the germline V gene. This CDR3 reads CSATDLRGNYGYTF.

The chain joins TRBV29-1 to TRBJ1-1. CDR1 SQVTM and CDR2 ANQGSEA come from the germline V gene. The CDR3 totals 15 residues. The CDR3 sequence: CSVEDLLGGLPEAFF. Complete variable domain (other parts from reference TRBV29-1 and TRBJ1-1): SAVISQKPSRDICQRGTSLTIQCQVDSQVTMMFWYRQQPGQSLTLIATANQGSEATYESGFVIDKFPISRPNLTFSTLTVSNMSPEDSSIYLCSVEDLLGGLPEAFFGQGTRLTVV.

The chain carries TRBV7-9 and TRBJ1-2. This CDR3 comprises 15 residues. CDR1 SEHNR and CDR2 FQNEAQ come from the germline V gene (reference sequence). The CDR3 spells CASSLGAAGAYGYTF.

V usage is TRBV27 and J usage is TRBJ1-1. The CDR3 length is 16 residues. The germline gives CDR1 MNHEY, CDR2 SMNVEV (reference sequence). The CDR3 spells CASSPTDTGGDTEAFF.

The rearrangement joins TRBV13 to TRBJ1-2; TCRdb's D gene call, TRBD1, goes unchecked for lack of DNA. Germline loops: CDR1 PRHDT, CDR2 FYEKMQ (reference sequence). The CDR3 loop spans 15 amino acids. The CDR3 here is CASSAPGDPRYGYTF. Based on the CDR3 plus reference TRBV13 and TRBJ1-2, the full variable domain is AAGVIQSPRHLIKEKRETATLKCYPIPRHDTVYWYQQGPGQDPQFLISFYEKMQSDKGSIPDRFSAQQFSDYHSELNMSSLELGDSALYFCASSAPGDPRYGYTFGSGTRLTVV.

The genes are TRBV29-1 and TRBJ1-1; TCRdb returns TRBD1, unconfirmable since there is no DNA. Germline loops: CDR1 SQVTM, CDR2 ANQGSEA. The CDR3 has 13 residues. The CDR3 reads CSVPGQGITEAFF.

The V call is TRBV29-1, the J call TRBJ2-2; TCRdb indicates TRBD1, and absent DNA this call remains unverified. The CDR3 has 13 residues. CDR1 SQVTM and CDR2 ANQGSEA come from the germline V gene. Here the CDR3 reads CSVRGVNTGELFF.